These 10 T cell receptor beta chains share one sample of origin, sequenced in a study of human T cells and chemical hapten exposure. TCRdb fed the RACE reads into MiXCR, producing one record per CDR3 protein. The data show about 350,000 distinct CDR3 sequences, with over 6% seen just once and around 5.8% held by the top ten. Time point here: patch test 2, 6 weeks after DPC sensitization. Stated treatment: therapeutic diphenylcyclopropenone sensitization with weekly scalp DPC. Specimen: whole blood, collected in connection with sensitization to the hapten diphenylcyclopropenone (DPC). Source of these receptors: a woman between 18 and 30 years old with alopecia areata. Some clones in this sample may be carry-over from other donors' samples.

This clonotype was seen more than once but under ten times. The V call is TRBV6-5, the J call TRBJ2-5; 8 bases align to TRBD2. Germline V gene lookup returns CDR1 MNHEY and CDR2 SVGAGI. The CDR3 totals 17 residues. J was trimmed by 5 bases and V by 2 bases; bases with no gene match: 13. CDR3 loop: CASSYPPAGGGRETQYF. In nucleotides, the CDR3 is TGTGCCAGCAGTTACCCCCCCGCCGGGGGGGGGCGGGAGACCCAGTACTTC.

The table lists this clonotype with many counts. This chain joins TRBV4-3 and TRBJ1-1, with D perhaps matching TRBD1 (5 bases). The V end lost 1 base, the J end lost 1 base, and 13 bases lay between the germline ends. Germline values: CDR1 LGHNA, CDR2 YSLEER. The CDR3 extends over 16 amino acids. The CDR3 nucleotides are TGCGCCAGCAGCCAAGTAAGGTCTGGGGGGAACACTGAAGCTTTCTTT. Its translation is CASSQVRSGGNTEAFF.

V usage is TRBV20-1 and J usage is TRBJ2-7, with 10 bases matching TRBD2. Germline assignment: CDR1 DFQATT and CDR2 SNEGSKA (reference sequence). CDR3 length: 16 residues. V shed 1 base, J shed 1 base, and the junction held 7 bases outside the gene matches. CDR3 nucleotides: TGCAGTGCTAGAGTACCCACTAGCGGGACGTCCTACGAGCAGTACTTC. Protein: CSARVPTSGTSYEQYF.

The sample holds many counts of this clonotype. CDR3 DNA sequence: TGCGCCAGCAGCCTCTTGAACGGGGCGCTGGGGAATGAGCAGTTCTTC. This codes for CASSLLNGALGNEQFF. The rearrangement links TRBV4-1 to TRBJ2-1, with D tentatively TRBD1 or TRBD2 (5 bases each). This CDR3 has 16 amino acids. Per the germline V gene, CDR1 is MGHRA and CDR2 is YSYEKL. Trimming pared 4 bases from V and 7 bases from J, leaving 20 bases between.

This clonotype was counted at least ten times. The J gene is TRBJ2-5, the V gene TRBV7-6; D is ambiguous. Germline CDR1 reads SGHVS; CDR2 reads FNYEAQ. The V end was cut by 1 base, the J end by 1 base, with 10 bases between. This CDR3 contains 15 residues. The CDR3 DNA follows: TGTGCCAGCAGCTTAGGCCATCGGACCCAAGAGACCCAGTACTTC. Protein sequence: CASSLGHRTQETQYF.

This chain joins TRBV29-1 and TRBJ2-1, with a tentative D call TRBD1 (6 bases). This CDR3 spans 14 amino acids. The V end lost 3 bases, the J end lost 4 bases, and 13 bases lay between the germline ends. Germline V gene sequence: CDR1 SQVTM, CDR2 ANQGSEA. The CDR3 sequence is CSVDRAGAYNEQFF. CDR3 sequence (DNA): TGCAGCGTTGATCGGGCAGGGGCTTACAATGAGCAGTTCTTC.

This clonotype was counted at least ten times. The V call is TRBV7-2, the J call TRBJ2-3; D gene unclear. V lost 1 base and J 2 bases, leaving 10 bases between the germline ends. The CDR3 sequence is 15 residues long. Looked up from germline, CDR1 is SGHTA and CDR2 is FQGNSA. For the CDR3, the DNA is TGTGCCAGCAGCTTAGTTAGCAGCATCACAGATACGCAGTATTTT. Its protein is CASSLVSSITDTQYF.

The table lists this clonotype with a few counts. The chain combines TRBV18 with TRBJ2-3, with no clear D. CDR1 is KGHSH and CDR2 is LQKENI in the germline V gene. The CDR3 runs to 16 residues. V was shortened by 3 bases and J by 1 base, with 14 bases between the two germline ends. In nucleotides, the CDR3 is TGTGCCAGCTCACCGAACCCGGTATCGGGCACAGATACGCAGTATTTT. This gives the protein CASSPNPVSGTDTQYF.

The sample holds many counts of this clonotype. The J gene is TRBJ2-2, the V gene TRBV12-3 or TRBV12-4; TRBD1 or TRBD2 may be the D gene (5 bases each). V was shortened by 6 bases and J by 10 bases, with 18 bases between the two germline ends. The CDR3 contains 14 residues. This CDR3 is CASRDGTLDVELFF. CDR3 DNA: TGTGCCAGCAGAGACGGGACCCTAGATGTGGAGCTGTTTTTT.

This clonotype was counted many times. V usage is TRBV20-1 and J usage is TRBJ1-4, with a possible D match to TRBD1 (6 bases). This CDR3 is 14 amino acids long. The V gene lost 0 bases and the J gene lost 8 bases, with 13 bases spanning the gap. CDR1 is DFQATT, CDR2 SNEGSKA, per germline (reference sequence). CDR3 coding DNA: TGCAGTGCTAGAGATCTGTCTCAGGGGGAAAAACTGTTTTTT. This translates into CSARDLSQGEKLFF.